The clone carrying this TCR beta chain showed up just once. The data were obtained in a study of blood T cell repertoires in COVID-19. Overall study: Researchers got acute and convalescent COVID-19 samples from the United States, Italy and Spain. PBMCs, B-cell-depleted T cells, or T cells were the source of the cDNA or gDNA that made up the material.

Original methodology: Reference gene primer amplification in the assay estimated nucleated cell counts. Produced via immunoSEQ multiplex PCR; TCRdb's table is partial and in-frame only. V and J calls and clone size follow that table, whereas D and trimming were derived from the DNA. The sample includes about 200,000 clones, more than 75% of them seen just once. This CDR3 has 13 residues. Trimming stripped 4 bases from V and 4 bases from J, with 11 bases between. Per the germline V gene, CDR1 is SGHTS and CDR2 is YDEGEE. The rearrangement joins TRBV5-8 to TRBJ1-2, with D maybe TRBD1 (5 bases). Sequenced input: peripheral blood. The TCR comes from a woman aged 40 to 49 with acute or convalescent COVID-19. CDR3 protein: CASSRGASYGYTF. Here the CDR3 DNA reads TGTGCCAGCAGCCGCGGGGCATCCTATGGCTACACCTTC. The whole variable domain, filled in from reference TRBV5-8 and TRBJ1-2, reads EAGVTQSPTHLIKTRGQQATLRCSPISGHTSVYWYQQALGLGLQFLLWYDEGEERNRGNFPPRFSGRQFPNYSSELNVNALELEDSALYLCASSRGASYGYTFGSGTRLTVV.